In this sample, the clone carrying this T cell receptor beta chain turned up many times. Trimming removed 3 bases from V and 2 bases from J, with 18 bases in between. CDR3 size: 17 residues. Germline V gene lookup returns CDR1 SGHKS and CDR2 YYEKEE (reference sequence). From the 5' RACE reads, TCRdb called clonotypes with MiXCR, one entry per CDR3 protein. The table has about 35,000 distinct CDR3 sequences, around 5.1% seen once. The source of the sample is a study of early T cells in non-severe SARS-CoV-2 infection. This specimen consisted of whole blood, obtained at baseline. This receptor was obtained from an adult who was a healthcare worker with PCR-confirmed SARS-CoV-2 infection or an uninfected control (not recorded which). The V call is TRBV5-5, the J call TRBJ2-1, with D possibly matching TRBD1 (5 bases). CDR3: CASSSPAGHRTYNEQFF. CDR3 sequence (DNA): TGTGCCAGCAGCTCACCCGCTGGCCACAGGACCTACAATGAGCAGTTCTTC. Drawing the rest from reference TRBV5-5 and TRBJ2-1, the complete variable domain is DAGVTQSPTHLIKTRGQQVTLRCSPISGHKSVSWYQQVLGQGPQFIFQYYEKEERGRGNFPDRFSARQFPNYSSELNVNALLLGDSALYLCASSSPAGHRTYNEQFFGPGTRLTVL.